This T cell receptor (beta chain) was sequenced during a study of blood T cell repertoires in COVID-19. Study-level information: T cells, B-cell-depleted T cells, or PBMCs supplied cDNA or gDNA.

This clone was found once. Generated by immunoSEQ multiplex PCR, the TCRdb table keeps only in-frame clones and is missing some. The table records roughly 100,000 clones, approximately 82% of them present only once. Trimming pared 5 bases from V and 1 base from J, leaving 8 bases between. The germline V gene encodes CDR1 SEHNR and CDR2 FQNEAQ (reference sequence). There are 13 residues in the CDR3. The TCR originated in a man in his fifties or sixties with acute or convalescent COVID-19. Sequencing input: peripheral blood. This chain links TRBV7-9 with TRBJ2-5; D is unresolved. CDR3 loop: CASSDGVQETQYF. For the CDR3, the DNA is TGTGCCAGCAGCGACGGAGTCCAAGAGACCCAGTACTTC.